Given below is one TCR beta chain in context. What it binds is unknown. TCRdb reprocessed the 5' RACE reads and stores each CDR3 protein as one record, lacking DNA. Its listing shows some 440,000 distinct CDR3 sequences. The data originate from a study of monozygotic twins with inflammatory bowel disease. Study results and limitations: Lower TCRbeta diversity (inverse Simpson) was seen in IBD patients than in healthy co-twins.

Sequenced input: blood. This sequence originates from a human donor with ulcerative colitis or Crohn's disease, or a healthy co-twin of an affected twin (not recorded which).

CDR3 loop: CATSRDGTSGSGEQFF. The genes are TRBV15 and TRBJ2-1; TCRdb selects TRBD2, and the lack of DNA leaves this call unchecked. Germline assignment: CDR1 LNHNV and CDR2 YYDKDF (reference sequence). This CDR3 spans 16 amino acids.